This T cell receptor beta chain was sequenced during a study of early T cells in non-severe SARS-CoV-2 infection. J lost 3 bases, V lost 3 bases, and 4 bases had no gene match. CDR3 length: 15 amino acids. The germline gives CDR1 SNHLY, CDR2 FYNNEI. TCRdb used MiXCR to reprocess the 5' RACE reads, holding one entry per CDR3 protein. The repertoire holds about 63,000 distinct CDR3 sequences, with 10% to 15% as singletons. The V call is TRBV2, the J call TRBJ2-2; 7 bases fit TRBD2. This sequence originates from an adult who was a healthcare worker with PCR-confirmed SARS-CoV-2 infection or an uninfected control (not recorded which). The specimen was whole blood. The CDR3 DNA follows: TGTGCCAGCAGTGAGCACCGGGGGGACACCGGGGAGCTGTTTTTT. It encodes CASSEHRGDTGELFF.